What follows are 10 T cell receptor beta chains derived from one specimen sequenced in a study of T cell repertoires in ileal Crohn's disease. Assay used: immunoSEQ multiplex PCR; TCRdb lists only in-frame clones, some missing. The repertoire holds about 15,000 clones, with around 78% as singletons. The time point: neoterminal ileum biopsy at postoperative endoscopy, about 6 months after surgery. Source material: ileal tissue. Receptors were obtained from an adult with Crohn's disease.

CDR3 residues: CASSLAGTNTEAFF. In DNA form, the CDR3 reads TGCGCCAGCAGCTTGGCCGGGACCAACACTGAAGCTTTCTTT. The chain recombines TRBV5-1 with TRBJ1-1, with TRBD1 as a possible D gene (5 bases). CDR3 length: 14 residues. Trimming stripped 0 bases from V and 2 bases from J, with 8 bases between. Germline assignment: CDR1 SGHRS and CDR2 YFSETQ.

This chain links TRBV6-1 with TRBJ2-1; TRBD2 matches 10 bases. Germline values: CDR1 MNHNS, CDR2 SASEGT. CDR3 length: 12 residues. V gave up 10 bases and J gave up 11 bases; unmatched junction bases: 8. The CDR3 loop reads CATASLAGKQFF. Written as DNA, the CDR3 is TGTGCCACTGCGTCACTAGCGGGAAAGCAGTTCTTC.

The gene calls are TRBV30 and TRBJ1-2; TRBD1 aligns across 7 bases. With 5 bases clipped from V and 2 bases from J, the junction kept 2 bases outside the gene matches. The CDR3 runs to 12 residues. Germline V gives CDR1 GTSNPN, CDR2 SVGIG (reference sequence). CDR3 bases: TGTGCCTGGTCGACAGGGAACTATGGCTACACCTTC. It yields the protein CAWSTGNYGYTF.

A single count supports this clone. This rearrangement joins TRBV2 to TRBJ2-3; 7 bases line up with TRBD2. Germline loops: CDR1 SNHLY, CDR2 FYNNEI. V lost 3 bases, J lost 0 bases, and 6 bases stayed unmatched. The CDR3 runs to 16 residues. Written as DNA, the CDR3 is TGTGCCAGCAGTGATTTGTGGGGGGGGAGCACAGATACGCAGTATTTT. Translated, it gives CASSDLWGGSTDTQYF.

The chain employs TRBV30 and TRBJ1-5; 7 bases align to TRBD1. CDR3 length: 12 amino acids. Germline V CDR1 and CDR2: GTSNPN, SVGIG (reference sequence). J gave up 4 bases and V 7 bases, and 4 bases lay outside the gene matches. The CDR3 is CASQDRNQPQHF. The CDR3 region has the DNA TGTGCCTCCCAGGACAGGAATCAGCCCCAGCATTTT. The complete variable domain, with remaining parts taken from reference TRBV30 and TRBJ1-5, reads SQTIHQWPATLVQPVGSPLSLECTVEGTSNPNLYWYRQAAGRGLQLLFYSVGIGQISSEVPQNLSASRPQDRQFILSSKKLLLSDSGFYLCASQDRNQPQHFGDGTRLSIL.

The chain recombines TRBV14 with TRBJ1-1; D might be TRBD1 (5 bases). CDR1 SGHDN and CDR2 FVKESK come from the germline V gene. Trimming pared 2 bases from V and 6 bases from J, leaving 16 bases between. This CDR3 is 15 amino acids long. CDR3 residues: CASSQRSGSGPEAFF. DNA of the CDR3: TGTGCCAGCAGCCAAAGGTCAGGGAGTGGGCCTGAAGCTTTCTTT. Together with reference TRBV14 and TRBJ1-1, the CDR3 gives the full variable domain: EAGVTQFPSHSVIEKGQTVTLRCDPISGHDNLYWYRRVMGKEIKFLLHFVKESKQDESGMPNNRFLAERTGGTYSTLKVQPAELEDSGVYFCASSQRSGSGPEAFFGQGTRLTVV.

The J gene is TRBJ2-5, the V gene TRBV9, with TRBD2 identical over 15 bases. This CDR3 contains 18 residues. J lost 0 bases, V lost 4 bases, and 7 bases had no gene match. Looked up from germline, CDR1 is SGDLS and CDR2 is YYNGEE. The DNA of the CDR3 is TGTGCCAGCAGCACGGGACTAGCGGGAGGAAGGTACCAAGAGACCCAGTACTTC. Its protein product is CASSTGLAGGRYQETQYF.

V gene TRBV28 combines with J gene TRBJ2-5, with 11 bases that match TRBD2. V lost 6 bases and J lost 0; bases outside the gene matches: 9. Germline V gives CDR1 MDHEN, CDR2 SYDVKM. This CDR3 region has 17 residues. CDR3: CASSPGTSGKHQETQYF. CDR3 bases: TGTGCCAGCAGCCCAGGGACTAGCGGAAAGCACCAAGAGACCCAGTACTTC.

This clone occurred a few times. The chain is built from TRBV10-3 and TRBJ1-1; 9 bases line up with TRBD1. This CDR3 spans 13 amino acids. With V trimmed by 7 bases and J by 3 bases, 3 bases remained unmatched. Germline CDR1 is ENHRY and CDR2 is SYGVKD. The CDR3 here is CAINRQGDTEAFF. The DNA for the CDR3 is TGTGCCATCAACCGACAGGGGGACACTGAAGCTTTCTTT.

The chain has TRBV6-1 and TRBJ1-5; weak D call: TRBD1 (6 bases). V lost 1 base to trimming and J lost 3 bases, with 16 bases between them. This CDR3 region has 17 residues. The germline gives CDR1 MNHNS, CDR2 SASEGT. CDR3 coding DNA: TGTGCCAGCAGTGAAGGTTGGAGGGGGGAAATCAATCAGCCCCAGCATTTT. It encodes CASSEGWRGEINQPQHF.